What follows is one T cell receptor (beta chain) and its context. What antigen it recognizes has not been identified. No clone much larger than this one lies a single base away; base qualities are absent. V is pared back by 4 bases and J by 0 bases, with 13 bases lying between the germline termini. Reading the germline V gene (reference sequence) gives CDR1 MNHNY and CDR2 SVGAGI. Its CDR3 holds 16 amino acids, cysteine through phenylalanine. Only the CDR3 part of the read is kept: 48 bases, read in frame from the first base. The receptor library was made with the immunoSEQ multiplex PCR assay. The multiplex PCR relied on a mix of 60 forward primers for TCR Vbeta segments and 13 reverse primers for TCR Jbeta segments. A multiplex PCR assay on genomic DNA amplified the CDR3 region of rearranged TCR beta genes. The amplified TCR beta libraries were sequenced on the Illumina HiSeq System as 87-base-pair reads. Under the source paper's analysis protocol: Across the 600 to 700 repertoires, a later analysis counted 75 million to 90 million unique TCR beta chains, 9.5 million to 13 million of which were shared by at least two donors. A nearest-neighbor algorithm error-corrected the raw reads and collapsed the reads into unique sequences, merging closely related sequences to remove PCR and sequencing errors. V, D and J gene segments were assigned by aligning CDR3 sequences to IMGT reference sequences. For a sequence to be retained, a match of at least six nucleotides was required to both a V gene segment and a J gene segment. Rearrangements were classified as productive when the CDR3 lacked stop codons and remained in frame with V and J, and all other rearrangements were classified as non-productive. CDR3 was defined according to IMGT convention as the region running from the second conserved V-encoded cysteine to the conserved J-encoded phenylalanine. In an earlier analysis of more than 550 of the donors, sequences lacking an unambiguous match to a single V gene segment were excluded. An earlier analysis of some 610 of the donors called V segments functional above 56.7% productive rearrangements and segregating when the between-donor standard deviation exceeded 5%. To diagnose cytomegalovirus status from the catalog of TCR beta chain sequences, a statistical classification framework was built. V and J gene assignment, in a later analysis, came from comparing TCR nucleotide sequences with IMGT/GENE-DB human TR gene sequences. Using the TCRdist pipeline, a later analysis assigned CDR3 sequences along with most-parsimonious VDJ recombination scenarios. In a later analysis, each TCR beta chain was defined by its CDR3 amino acid sequence together with its V-gene family, and reads lacking a unique V-gene family were excluded. A later analysis removed nearly 600 highly shared, low-generation-probability nucleotide sequences to deal with suspected cross-contamination and a sequencing artifact. A later analysis calculated a clonal expansion index for each public chain from normalized within-repertoire ranks of inferred template counts. In a later analysis, generation probabilities were computed using a VDJ recombination model fitted to out-of-frame rearrangements, and the results were checked against IGoR. In a later analysis, hypergeometric tests were used to score TCR-TCR, TCR-HLA and TCR-CMV co-occurrence, with a repertoire-size bias correction applied to TCR pairs. False discovery rates were estimated in a later analysis by permuting HLA or CMV assignments 20 times. In a later analysis, co-occurring TCRs were grouped using DBSCAN, with TCRdist sequence similarity added in when clustering inside HLA-allele-positive subsets. Co-occurrence clustering excluded repertoires with fewer than 30,000 or more than 120,000 public chains, plus five with anomalous nucleotide sharing. TCRdb mirrors the immuneACCESS table, restricted to in-frame sequences. Some clones are absent from its copies; in checked studies, under half trace to an unresolved V gene, and the reason for the others is unknown. The V and J calls and clone size were taken over from that table, and D and trimming were inferred from the DNA. The sample profile shows 95,000 to 150,000 clones; around 65% of them were found once. Roughly 1.4% of the sample rests with the top ten.

The sample comes from a study of cytomegalovirus exposure and HLA in healthy donors (dated by TCRdb to about 2017). Background for the entire study: An earlier analysis of roughly 630 of the donors reported approximately 300 Gb of sequence data and around 110 million unique TCR beta sequences from about 200 million T cells. The aim of the study was to test whether cataloging public T cell receptors could identify signatures of past pathogen exposure. On average, approximately 250,000 unique TCR beta nucleotide sequences were sequenced per donor among about 400 genotyped donors of the cohort, with roughly 18% of those sequences being non-productive. The genetic ancestry cluster associated with self-reported Caucasian donors included 80% to 90% of the roughly 400 genotyped donors. Every repertoire in the discovery cohort had been generated on one and the same sequencing platform. The study profiled the T cell repertoires of 550 to 700 subjects by immunosequencing and related them to cytomegalovirus serostatus. A separate validation cohort of 100 to 150 different subjects was used in addition to the approximately 700-subject first cohort. Roughly 5 DR-DQ haplotypes were handled as single units for association and clustering because linkage in the cohort was strong. In a later genetic analysis, genome-wide SNP genotypes for about 65% of the roughly 700 donors were used, and that subset was treated as a discovery cohort. An early release that covered more than 550 HLA-typed donors contained approximately 300 gigabases of sequencing data and tens of millions of unique TCR sequences. HLA typing included class I and class II loci at four-digit resolution. Rather than using new phenotypic data, the later analysis identified candidate immune exposures from TCR beta sequences and from how often those sequences occurred across donors. To study patterns of TCR occurrence, a later analysis re-analyzed previously published TCR beta repertoires from 666 donors and added high-resolution HLA genotyping. To predict cytomegalovirus infection status, the study brought together high-throughput TCR immunosequencing, statistical association of individual TCRs with disease status, and machine learning. To decide whether each TCR beta V gene segment behaved as functional or pseudogenic, an earlier analysis of some 600 of the donors relied on high-throughput TCR beta sequencing. Typing coverage differed by locus: A, B, C, DRB1 and DQB1 were typed in roughly 620-630 donors, DQA1 in approximately 520, DPA1 in around 610, and DPB1 in around 440. Donor age, sex, ethnicity and CMV serostatus were compiled alongside the repertoire data.

What the authors observed across the whole study: In a later genetic analysis, fewer N-insertions in productive TCRs were reported among donors in an Asian-associated ancestry cluster than the approximately 670-donor mean. Most TCR sequences were seen in very few donors, while some public TCRs were found in many individuals. In this cohort, only TCR beta chains were sequenced, and detectable features were limited by the absence of alpha or paired-chain data. The 87-base-pair reads could not distinguish some IMGT-functional V segments, including TRBV6-2 and TRBV6-3, so those segments were excluded. A further reported finding was that TCR beta sequences accurately predicted the HLA-A and HLA-B alleles for most subjects in the first cohort. Linkage disequilibrium might explain the correlated functional status among segregating V segments, but an unknown experimental factor could not be ruled out. The classifier was reported to diagnose cytomegalovirus status with high specificity and sensitivity in both the original and validation cohorts. At a false discovery rate of 0.05, a later analysis linked 15,000 to 20,000 TCR beta sequences to specific HLA alleles. Because counts were too low, 15 to 20 rarely observed V segments, including chromosome 9 orphons, were excluded from the earlier analysis of 500 to 700 of the donors. Three of the identified cytomegalovirus-associated TCR beta chains were confirmed in vitro to be specific for cytomegalovirus antigens. Sequencing depth was assumed to be roughly uniform across donors in the presence/absence analyses, though that assumption may not hold. Several of the top co-occurrence clusters appeared to be linked to parvovirus B19, influenza, CMV and Epstein-Barr virus, according to a later analysis. Strong co-occurrence of HLA alleles, especially DR and DQ, made assigning TCR associations to individual alleles difficult. The sequencing pipeline was judged likely to have produced a cluster of highly shared sequence variants as a technical artifact. Because HLA typing was missing for some donors at each locus, association tests included only the typed subset. Compared with equally common non-associated chains, HLA-associated TCR beta chains in a later analysis were more clonally expanded and had lower generation probabilities. In an earlier analysis of a few hundred of the donors, most TCR beta V segments were observed in productive rearrangements about 90% or about 30% of the time, broadly matching IMGT annotations. The only immune exposure information available for the cohort was CMV serostatus. V-gene and J-gene trimming of TCR beta chains was associated with a missense DCLRE1C variant in a later genetic analysis, and the association was replicated in an independent cohort. In a later analysis, the rate of TCR association differed among HLA loci, with DRB1 alleles having the most associated TCRs and HLA-C alleles having the fewest. The study gave a list of about 170 TCR beta chains associated with cytomegalovirus. A later analysis found that most CMV-associated TCR beta chains appeared HLA-restricted, with HLA associations seemingly driven largely by CMV exposure. According to the authors, the approach could potentially be generalized to other disease states and immunological phenotypes.

The cohort consisted of 670 or so healthy bone marrow donors. Cohort members were all nominally healthy when sampled, although unrecorded immune exposures were likely present. The donor was CMV seronegative and belonged to the group of under 400 seronegative cohort members. Every donor gave a peripheral blood sample, and the peripheral blood mononuclear cells from that sample were used for TCR beta sequencing. The Qiagen DNeasy Blood Extraction Kit was used to extract genomic DNA from the blood cell samples. The receptor was derived from a man aged 18 to 30 in good health and CMV-seronegative. The sequence joins TRBV6-6 to TRBJ1-5; the D gene identity is not certain. The specimen was PBMCs. The CDR3: CASSSTARYSNQPQHF. The nucleotide sequence is given as TGTGCCAGCAGTTCAACAGCCAGGTATAGCAATCAGCCCCAGCATTTT.